Listed below are T cell receptor beta chains from one sample, sequenced in a study of blood T cell repertoires in COVID-19. The assay was immunoSEQ multiplex PCR, and TCRdb's table has in-frame clones only and misses some. The top ten clones hold 9.5% to 13% of a sample with 100,000 or so clones, more than 75% of them seen once. Sequencing was carried out using peripheral blood. The receptors come from a woman in her twenties or thirties with acute or convalescent COVID-19. Both conserved end residues are part of each CDR3. D genes are given only for firm matches. Clone size, where shown, is once, few, many, or a class for clones that have expanded.

j_gene	abundance	d_gene	v_gene	CDR3aa	CDR3nt
TRBJ1-1	-	-	TRBV7-9	CASSLTADTEAFF	TGTGCCAGCAGCTTAACGGCGGACACTGAAGCTTTCTTT
TRBJ2-3	once	TRBD2	TRBV5-1	CASSRTSRDTQYF	TGCGCCAGCAGCAGGACTAGCCGTGATACGCAGTATTTT
TRBJ2-7	few	TRBD2	TRBV12-3/TRBV12-4	CASGAGGFYEQYF	TGTGCCAGCGGTGCCGGGGGGTTCTACGAGCAGTACTTC
TRBJ2-7	-	-	TRBV27	CASSPPGLYEQYF	TGTGCCAGCAGCCCGCCAGGGTTGTACGAGCAGTACTTC
TRBJ2-2	-	-	TRBV6-5	CASSHTSNTGELFF	TGTGCCAGCAGTCACACCTCGAACACCGGGGAGCTGTTTTTT
TRBJ1-2	once	-	TRBV5-1	CASSLGQRGYTF	TGCGCCAGCAGCTTGGGACAGAGGGGCTACACCTTC
TRBJ2-7	-	TRBD1	TRBV5-1	CASSLGGQGEAEQYF	TGCGCCAGCAGCTTGGGAGGACAGGGGGAGGCCGAGCAGTACTTC
TRBJ2-3	-	-	TRBV11-1	CASSQPGSDNTDTQYF	TGTGCCAGCAGCCAACCCGGGTCAGATAACACAGATACGCAGTATTTT
TRBJ2-7	-	TRBD2	TRBV6-5	CASRELAGASREQYF	TGTGCCAGCCGGGAGCTAGCGGGGGCCTCTAGGGAGCAGTACTTC
TRBJ1-1	-	-	TRBV5-1	CASRQEAGTEAFF	TGCGCCAGCAGGCAGGAGGCAGGAACTGAAGCTTTCTTT
TRBJ1-1	-	-	TRBV29-1	CSVEAQMNTEAFF	TGCAGCGTTGAGGCCCAGATGAACACTGAAGCTTTCTTT
TRBJ2-2	medium-sized	-	TRBV5-1	CASSLWEPYTGELFF	TGCGCCAGCAGCTTGTGGGAGCCCTACACCGGGGAGCTGTTTTTT
TRBJ2-7	-	TRBD1	TRBV5-1	CASSRTGEGSYEQYF	TGCGCCAGCAGCAGGACAGGGGAGGGTTCCTACGAGCAGTACTTC
TRBJ2-7	-	-	TRBV18	CASSPPGLYEQYF	TGTGCCAGCTCACCCCCCGGACTTTACGAGCAGTACTTC
TRBJ2-2	few	TRBD2	TRBV13	CASSSRGGTGELFF	TGTGCCAGCAGCTCGCGCGGGGGGACCGGGGAGCTGTTTTTT
TRBJ2-7	-	TRBD1	TRBV24-1	CATSDSRTGRYEQYF	TGTGCCACCAGTGATTCCCGGACAGGGCGCTACGAGCAGTACTTC
TRBJ1-5	-	-	TRBV5-6	CASSLAAGKKSQHF	TGTGCCAGCAGCTTGGCGGCAGGGAAGAAATCCCAGCATTTT
TRBJ2-3	-	-	TRBV9	CASSFTSSDTQYF	TGTGCCAGCAGCTTTACTAGCTCAGATACGCAGTATTTT
TRBJ1-3	-	TRBD1	TRBV9	CASSAPGGGNTIYF	TGTGCCAGCAGCGCCCCAGGGGGAGGAAACACCATATATTTT
TRBJ2-3	once	-	TRBV4-2	CASSQFLTDTQYF	TGTGCCAGCAGCCAATTTCTTACAGATACGCAGTATTTT
TRBJ2-1	-	-	TRBV15	CATSRGQLTGDEQFF	TGTGCCACCAGCAGAGGCCAACTGACTGGAGATGAGCAGTTCTTC
TRBJ1-6	-	-	TRBV4-1	CASSPQGLNSPLHF	TGCGCCAGCAGCCCCCAGGGACTTAATTCACCCCTCCACTTT
TRBJ1-5	-	-	TRBV28	CASSPPKRGTGGNQPQHF	TGTGCCAGCAGTCCTCCAAAAAGGGGGACCGGGGGCAATCAGCCCCAGCATTTT
TRBJ1-1	-	TRBD1	TRBV10-2	CASSTGAEAFF	TGCGCCAGCAGTACAGGGGCTGAAGCTTTCTTT
TRBJ2-7	-	TRBD1	TRBV6-6	CASSLTGTGYYEQYF	TGTGCCAGCAGTCTCACGGGGACAGGGTACTACGAGCAGTACTTC
TRBJ2-2	-	-	TRBV4-1	CASEQTNTGELFF	TGCGCCAGCGAACAGACGAACACCGGGGAGCTGTTTTTT
TRBJ2-2	-	TRBD2	TRBV29-1	CSVGQLAGGRAGELFF	TGCAGCGTTGGGCAACTAGCGGGGGGCAGGGCCGGGGAGCTGTTTTTT
TRBJ2-2	-	-	TRBV9	CASSATNTGELFF	TGTGCCAGCAGCGCCACGAACACCGGGGAGCTGTTTTTT
TRBJ1-4	-	TRBD1	TRBV2	CASSENRGLNEKLFF	TGTGCCAGCAGCGAAAACAGGGGCCTTAATGAAAAACTGTTTTTT
TRBJ1-5	-	TRBD1	TRBV28	CASSPGTAIDQPQHF	TGTGCCAGCAGTCCAGGGACAGCTATTGATCAGCCCCAGCATTTT
TRBJ1-5	-	-	TRBV19	CASSIRSGGNQPQHF	TGTGCCAGTAGTATTCGGTCCGGGGGTAATCAGCCCCAGCATTTT
TRBJ1-2	-	-	TRBV5-1	CASSFSGDGYGYTF	TGCGCCAGCAGCTTTTCAGGGGACGGGTATGGCTACACCTTC
TRBJ1-5	few	-	TRBV5-8	CASSQRGDSNQPQHF	TGTGCCAGCAGCCAGCGGGGGGATAGCAATCAGCCCCAGCATTTT
TRBJ2-1	few	TRBD1	TRBV7-3	CASSLLGQVLNEQFF	TGTGCCAGCAGCTTATTGGGACAGGTTCTGAATGAGCAGTTCTTC
TRBJ2-7	few	-	TRBV11-2	CASQAEGLTYEQYF	TGTGCCTCCCAAGCGGAGGGGTTAACCTACGAGCAGTACTTC
TRBJ1-2	-	-	TRBV2	CAGGPSTGTYGYTF	TGTGCCGGTGGACCCTCGACAGGTACCTATGGCTACACCTTC
TRBJ2-7	-	TRBD1	TRBV29-1	CSVRDRGPYEQYF	TGCAGCGTCCGGGACAGGGGACCCTACGAGCAGTACTTC
TRBJ1-6	-	TRBD1	TRBV29-1	CSVGDRADSPLHF	TGCAGCGTTGGGGACAGGGCCGATTCACCCCTCCACTTT
TRBJ2-7	once	TRBD2	TRBV5-1	CASSLGLAGGGEQYF	TGCGCCAGCAGCTTGGGACTAGCGGGGGGTGGCGAGCAGTACTTC
TRBJ1-3	once	-	TRBV7-9	CASSPKGVSHSGNTIYF	TGTGCCAGCAGCCCAAAGGGGGTGAGCCACTCTGGAAACACCATATATTTT
TRBJ2-2	few	TRBD2	TRBV15	CATSLGLASGELFF	TGTGCCACCAGCCTGGGACTAGCCTCCGGGGAGCTGTTTTTT
TRBJ1-1	-	TRBD1	TRBV7-2	CASSLAGGQGSTEAFF	TGTGCCAGCAGCTTAGCAGGGGGACAGGGCAGCACTGAAGCTTTCTTT
TRBJ1-1	-	-	TRBV4-1	CASSPGGSEAFF	TGCGCCAGCAGCCCGGGGGGCTCTGAAGCTTTCTTT
TRBJ1-4	-	-	TRBV18	CASSLEQGIGEKLFF	TGTGCCAGCTCACTTGAACAGGGTATAGGAGAAAAACTGTTTTTT
TRBJ1-1	-	TRBD1	TRBV7-6	CASSLQGAGTEAFF	TGTGCCAGCAGCTTACAGGGGGCAGGGACTGAAGCTTTCTTT
TRBJ1-5	-	-	TRBV6-5	CASSLLPLDQPQHF	TGTGCCAGCAGTTTGCTACCTCTAGATCAGCCCCAGCATTTT
TRBJ2-3	-	-	TRBV29-1	CSVELANTQYF	TGCAGCGTTGAACTAGCGAATACGCAGTATTTT
TRBJ1-6	-	-	TRBV3-1/TRBV3-2	CASSQGHGGPNSSPLHF	TGTGCCAGCAGCCAAGGGCATGGAGGGCCTAACTCTTCACCCCTCCACTTT
TRBJ1-5	-	-	TRBV27	CASKRGYSNQPQHF	TGTGCCAGCAAGAGAGGGTATAGCAATCAGCCCCAGCATTTT
TRBJ2-7	-	TRBD1	TRBV4-1	CASSQADRFSYEQYF	TGCGCCAGCAGCCAAGCGGACAGGTTCTCCTACGAGCAGTACTTC
TRBJ2-7	-	TRBD1	TRBV7-2	CASSSRQGGDEQYF	TGTGCCAGCAGCTCCCGACAGGGGGGTGACGAGCAGTACTTC